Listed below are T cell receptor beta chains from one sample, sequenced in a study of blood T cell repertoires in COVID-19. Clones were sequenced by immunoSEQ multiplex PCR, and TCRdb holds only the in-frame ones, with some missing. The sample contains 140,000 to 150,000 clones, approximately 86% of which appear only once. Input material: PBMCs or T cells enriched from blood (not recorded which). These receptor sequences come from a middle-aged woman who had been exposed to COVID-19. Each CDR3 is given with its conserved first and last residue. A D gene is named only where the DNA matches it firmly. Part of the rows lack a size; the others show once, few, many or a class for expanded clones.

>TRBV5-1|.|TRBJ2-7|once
CASSFGQGSFYEQYF
TGCGCCAGCAGCTTCGGGCAGGGGTCTTTCTACGAGCAGTACTTC
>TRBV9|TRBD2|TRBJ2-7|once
CASSAPRGGGSYEQYF
TGTGCCAGCAGCGCTCCAAGGGGCGGGGGTTCCTACGAGCAGTACTTC
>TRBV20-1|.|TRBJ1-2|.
CSATTGNGYTF
TGCAGTGCAACTACAGGGAATGGCTACACCTTC
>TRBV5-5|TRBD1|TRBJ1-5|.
CASSLVPQGDQPQHF
TGTGCCAGCAGCTTAGTCCCCCAGGGGGACCAGCCCCAGCATTTT
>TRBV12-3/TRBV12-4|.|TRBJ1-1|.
CASSPGGGPEAFF
TGTGCCAGCAGTCCCGGAGGTGGGCCTGAAGCTTTCTTT
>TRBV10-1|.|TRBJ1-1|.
CASSESAGASEAFF
TGCGCCAGCAGTGAGTCCGCGGGGGCGTCTGAAGCTTTCTTT
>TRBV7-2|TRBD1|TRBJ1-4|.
CASSQDRGNEKLFF
TGTGCCAGCAGCCAGGACAGGGGGAATGAAAAACTGTTTTTT
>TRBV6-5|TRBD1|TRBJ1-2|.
CASSYLGTEGYTF
TGTGCCAGCAGTTACCTCGGGACAGAAGGCTACACCTTC
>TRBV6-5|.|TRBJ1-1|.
CASSRARGPNTEAFF
TGTGCCAGCAGTCGCGCCAGAGGGCCAAACACTGAAGCTTTCTTT
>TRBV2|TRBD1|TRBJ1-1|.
CASTGGRTEAFF
TGTGCCAGTACAGGGGGCCGAACTGAAGCTTTCTTT
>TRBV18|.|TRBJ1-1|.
CASSPKVAVAEAFF
TGTGCCAGCTCACCGAAGGTAGCAGTCGCTGAAGCTTTCTTT
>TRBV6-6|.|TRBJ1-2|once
CASRDSNYGYTF
TGTGCCAGCAGGGACAGTAACTATGGCTACACCTTC
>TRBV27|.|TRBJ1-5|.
CASSLSGRGNSNQPQHF
TGTGCCAGCAGTTTATCGGGCAGGGGAAATAGCAATCAGCCCCAGCATTTT
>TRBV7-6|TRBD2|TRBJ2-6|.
CASSLAAGGRSGANVLTF
TGTGCCAGCAGCTTAGCGGCGGGGGGCAGATCTGGGGCCAACGTCCTGACTTTC
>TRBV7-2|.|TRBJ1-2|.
CASSLIQNYGYTF
TGTGCCAGCAGCTTGATTCAGAACTATGGCTACACCTTC
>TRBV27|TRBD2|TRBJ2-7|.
CASSFKGLTSGTRNEQYF
TGTGCCAGCAGTTTTAAGGGGTTGACTAGCGGGACACGGAACGAGCAGTACTTC
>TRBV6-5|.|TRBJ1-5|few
CASSYTQGPNQPQHF
TGTGCCAGCAGTTACACACAGGGCCCCAATCAGCCCCAGCATTTT
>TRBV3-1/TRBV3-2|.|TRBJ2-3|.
CASKLPGTDTQYF
TGTGCCAGCAAATTACCGGGCACAGATACGCAGTATTTT
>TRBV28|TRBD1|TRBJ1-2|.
CASSIPGQGLIGYTF
TGTGCCAGCAGTATACCGGGACAGGGGTTGATAGGCTACACCTTC
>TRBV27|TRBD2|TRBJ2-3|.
CASGRVSLTDTQYF
TGTGCCAGTGGGAGGGTTTCACTCACAGATACGCAGTATTTT
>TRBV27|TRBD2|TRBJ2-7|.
CASSLKLAGYEQYF
TGTGCCAGCAGTTTAAAGCTAGCGGGGTACGAGCAGTACTTC
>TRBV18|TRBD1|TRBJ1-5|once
CASSIGTVNSNQPQHF
TGTGCCAGCTCAATCGGGACAGTTAATAGCAATCAGCCCCAGCATTTT
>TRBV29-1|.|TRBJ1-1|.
CSVDRGTAEAFF
TGCAGCGTTGACAGGGGCACCGCTGAAGCTTTCTTT
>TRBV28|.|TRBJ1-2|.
CASSLGSGYTF
TGTGCCAGCAGTCTGGGGAGCGGCTACACCTTC
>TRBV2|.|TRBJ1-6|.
CASSDRKPRGDSPLHF
TGTGCCAGCAGTGATAGGAAGCCCCGGGGGGATTCACCCCTCCACTTT
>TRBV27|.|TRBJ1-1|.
CASSPSSSRGAFF
TGTGCCAGCAGTCCCAGTTCTTCGAGGGGGGCTTTCTTT
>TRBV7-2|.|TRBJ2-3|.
CASSLQGGPQSTDTQYF
TGTGCCAGCAGCCTCCAAGGTGGGCCACAAAGCACAGATACGCAGTATTTT
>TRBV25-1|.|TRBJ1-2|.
CASRRTANGLAAGYTF
TGTGCCAGCCGCCGGACAGCAAACGGTCTAGCGGCTGGCTACACCTTC
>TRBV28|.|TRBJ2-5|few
CASSLGETPQETQYF
TGTGCCAGCAGTTTAGGGGAGACACCCCAAGAGACCCAGTACTTC
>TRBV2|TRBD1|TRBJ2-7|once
CASSYTGTGNYEQYF
TGTGCCAGCAGTTACACCGGGACAGGGAATTACGAGCAGTACTTC
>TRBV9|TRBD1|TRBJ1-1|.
CASRPTGAGAFF
TGTGCCAGTAGACCGACAGGGGCAGGAGCTTTCTTT
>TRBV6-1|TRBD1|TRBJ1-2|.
CASSEGATGHGYTF
TGTGCCAGCAGTGAAGGCGCGACAGGGCATGGCTACACCTTC
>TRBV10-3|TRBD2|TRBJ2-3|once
CAISDQTSGRPDTQYF
TGTGCCATCAGTGACCAGACTAGCGGGAGACCAGATACGCAGTATTTT
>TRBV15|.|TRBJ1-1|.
CATSRDRGGTEAFF
TGTGCCACCAGCAGAGATCGGGGAGGGACTGAAGCTTTCTTT
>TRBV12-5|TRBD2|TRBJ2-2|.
CASGAGQPGLGIGELFF
TGTGCTAGTGGTGCCGGACAGCCGGGACTAGGAATCGGGGAGCTGTTTTTT
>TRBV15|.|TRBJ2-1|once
CATSSPGFNEQFF
TGTGCCACCAGCAGCCCGGGGTTCAATGAGCAGTTCTTC
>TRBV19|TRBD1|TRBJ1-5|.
CASSTPQGSAQPQHF
TGTGCCAGTAGTACGCCACAGGGGAGTGCTCAGCCCCAGCATTTT
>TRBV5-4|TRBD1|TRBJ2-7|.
CASSSGQGYDEQYF
TGTGCCAGCAGTTCTGGACAGGGGTACGACGAGCAGTACTTC
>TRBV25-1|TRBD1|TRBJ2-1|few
CASSAPPGGDYGEQFF
TGTGCCAGCAGTGCCCCCCCAGGGGGAGATTACGGTGAGCAGTTCTTC
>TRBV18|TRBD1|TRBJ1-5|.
CASSRGQGRQPQHF
TGTGCCAGCTCACGTGGACAGGGAAGGCAGCCCCAGCATTTT
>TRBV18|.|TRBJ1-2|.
CASSPFSGDDGYTF
TGTGCCAGCTCACCATTCTCAGGGGATGATGGCTACACCTTC
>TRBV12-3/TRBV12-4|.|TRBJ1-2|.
CASSLQGSGYTF
TGTGCCAGCAGTTTACAGGGATCAGGCTACACCTTC
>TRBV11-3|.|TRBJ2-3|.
CASSLESAEGTDTQYF
TGTGCCAGCAGCTTAGAGAGCGCAGAAGGCACAGATACGCAGTATTTT
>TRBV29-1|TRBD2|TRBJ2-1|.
CSVEARGLAAEQFF
TGCAGCGTTGAAGCTAGGGGACTAGCGGCCGAGCAGTTCTTC
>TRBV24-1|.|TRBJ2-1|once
CATSRGGPAVLGNEQFF
TGTGCCACCTCCAGGGGCGGCCCGGCGGTACTTGGCAATGAGCAGTTCTTC
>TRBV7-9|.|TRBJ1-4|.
CASSLRGPTNEKLFF
TGTGCCAGCAGCTTACGAGGCCCAACTAATGAAAAACTGTTTTTT
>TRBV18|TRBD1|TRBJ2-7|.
CASSPNRGREQYF
TGTGCCAGCTCACCAAACAGGGGGCGCGAGCAGTACTTC
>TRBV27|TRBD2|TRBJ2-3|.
CASSLSSGGVLADTQYF
TGTGCCAGCAGTTTATCGAGCGGGGGGGTATTGGCAGATACGCAGTATTTT
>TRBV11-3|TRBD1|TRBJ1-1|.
CASSLGTGAEAFF
TGTGCCAGCAGCTTAGGGACAGGGGCTGAAGCTTTCTTT
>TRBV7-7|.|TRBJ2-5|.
CASSGTVKSTQYF
TGTGCCAGCAGCGGGACTGTCAAGAGTACCCAGTACTTC
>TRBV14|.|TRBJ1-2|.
CASSQAVNYGYTF
TGTGCCAGCAGCCAAGCAGTTAACTATGGCTACACCTTC
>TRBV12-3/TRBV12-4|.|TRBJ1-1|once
CASSFRLDTEAFF
TGTGCCAGCAGTTTCAGGCTTGACACTGAAGCTTTCTTT
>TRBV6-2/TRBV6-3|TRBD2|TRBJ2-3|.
CASSYSASGSPDTQYF
TGTGCCAGCAGTTACTCCGCTAGCGGGAGTCCAGATACGCAGTATTTT
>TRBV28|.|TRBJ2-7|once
CASSFLTLRENEQYF
TGTGCCAGCAGTTTTCTTACGTTACGGGAGAACGAGCAGTACTTC